This T cell receptor beta chain was observed in a study of vaccination and CD4 T cells after COVID-19 (dated by TCRdb to between 2021 and 2022). About the investigation overall: Every convalescent patient had a positive nasal swab PCR test for SARS-CoV-2, with mild disease in roughly ten patients and severe disease in one. In the convalescent cohort there were six males and four females, among whom were two Hispanic individuals, seven Caucasians, two Asians and one multiracial person. Participants received two doses of either the Pfizer-BioNTech BNT162b2 vaccine (n=8) or the Moderna mRNA-1273 vaccine (n=2). Post-COVID blood samples were collected from convalescent patients a median of approximately 100 days after diagnosis, with a range of about 35 to 180 days. Post-vaccine blood samples were taken a median of 72 days after the second vaccine dose, with a range of about 14 to 241 days. The cultures were stimulated with overlapping spike peptide pools from SARS-CoV-2 and from the common cold coronaviruses HCoV-NL63, HCoV-OC43 and HCoV-229E. In control cultures, a CEFX viral epitope pool was used as positive control, an HIV-1 Nef peptide pool was used as negative control, or no peptide was added. The spike-specific CD4+ TCR repertoire was compared before and after mRNA vaccination in over nine COVID-19 convalescent patients and 4 infection-naive healthy vaccine recipients. Broad study findings and their caveats: The number of convalescent patients in the study was relatively small, and the study did not examine early timepoints following natural infection. Among the post-vaccine SARS-CoV-2-reactive clones in convalescent patients, a median roughly 85% showed up only after vaccination, which suggests vaccine-specific priming. Of the vaccine-specific clones in convalescent patients, 304 of 307, or nearly all, reacted only to SARS-CoV-2 spike and did not cross-react with common cold coronaviruses. The median count of SARS-CoV-2-reactive clonotypes went up from 20 to 25 after infection to more than 30 after vaccination, although the change was not significant.

To prepare the library, PCR was applied. TCR sequencing of DNA from cultured CD4+ T cells used the Oncomine TCR Beta short-read assay at the Johns Hopkins FTIC core. The QIAamp micro DNA kit was used to extract genomic DNA from the cultured CD4+ T cells. Oncomine TCR Beta libraries from cultured CD4+ T cells were pooled with unique dual indexes and sequenced on an Illumina iSeq 100. In the source study's methods: Non-productive sequences were filtered out, and CDR3s that did not start with C, did not end with F or W, or were shorter than 7 amino acids were discarded. The MANAFEST web application was used to identify antigen-specific clonotypes by comparing peptide-stimulated wells against reference wells and other culture wells. To be called positive, a clone needed an FDR below 0.05, an odds ratio above 5, and a productive frequency above 0.1% in at least two of three replicate wells. A clonotype was classed as cross-reactive if the clonotype showed significant expansion both in SARS-CoV-2 spike wells and in at least one common cold coronavirus spike condition. Using R version 3.6.1, CDR3 homology was evaluated through Levenshtein distances (stringdist) along with unrooted phylogenetic trees (ape). TCRdb handled the public reads itself, with Q25 trimming in fastp and clone calling in MiXCR, and kept productive beta chains. Every distinct CDR3 protein forms one entry, paired with its most common genes and DNA. The V and J calls come from TCRdb's annotation, not from the publication. For this sample there are 10,000 or so distinct CDR3 sequences; around three quarters appear just once. Approximately 16% of the sample is taken by the ten largest.

The sample's treatment or condition, from its label and the paper: roughly 10-day PBMC culture with coronavirus spike peptide pools or control peptides (ViraFEST assay). To expand antigen-specific T cells with peptide pools and then pick out the expanded clonotypes through TCR sequencing, the study relied on the ViraFEST assay. The convalescent patients' positive SARS-CoV-2 PCR tests fell between March and December 2020, which was before the Alpha, Beta and Delta variants emerged in the United States. About 2 million PBMCs per well were cultured in IMDM with approximately 5% human AB serum and approximately 10 IU/ml IL-2, plus 10 ug/ml peptide pools. On days 3 and 7, half of the culture medium was replaced with fresh IL-2-containing medium. After around 10 days of culture, CD4+ T cells were isolated by negative selection using the EasySep CD4+ T cell isolation kit. Ficoll-Paque Plus gradient centrifugation was used to isolate PBMCs from whole blood, and the isolated PBMCs were then either used fresh or cryopreserved at -140C. Each culture condition was generally run in triplicate wells.

The germline V gene encodes CDR1 DFQATT and CDR2 SNEGSKA (reference sequence). Its CDR3 holds 12 amino acids, cysteine through phenylalanine. Of the read, only the CDR3 DNA is kept; its 36 bases are in frame from base 1. V is cut by 2 bases and J by 7 bases, and the space between the germline ends is 8 bases. This clonotype was seen just once. Its antigen is currently not known. Per-base quality was not reported, and no clone a single base away is much larger than it. One read offers little support. The chain couples TRBV20-1 to TRBJ1-4; the D gene remains uncertain. This sequence was found in a human donor who had recovered from COVID-19. Sequenced sample: CD4+ T cells from blood, cultured in vitro. The DNA sequence is TGCAGTGCTAGACAGGTGCCTGAAAAACTGTTTTTT. Protein translation: CSARQVPEKLFF.